This TCR beta chain was captured by sequencing in a study of naive and memory T cell subsets. Cells stained for CD3, CD4, CD8, CD45RA, CD27 and viability were sorted into four CD45RA/CD27 subsets. The beta constant-region primer was an equimolar mix of two oligonucleotides covering TRBC1 and TRBC2. Ligated cDNA was amplified by four rounds of PCR with nested alpha and beta constant-region primers and SP2. TCRdb processed the UMI-ligation and nested PCR reads anew with MiXCR; each CDR3 protein has one entry. This sample has roughly 80,000 distinct CDR3 sequences; about 10% occur once, and the top ten carry less than 1.5%. This clonotype was picked up many times. The sequence was obtained from a human donor in good health. Sequencing was carried out using naive CD8+ T cells from blood.

The chain's CDR3 is CSVEWRGGRASETQYF. The DNA for the CDR3 is TGCAGCGTTGAATGGCGGGGCGGGAGGGCCTCCGAGACCCAGTACTTC. The chain couples TRBV29-1 to TRBJ2-5; 9 nucleotides line up with TRBD2. Trimming at V came to 2 bases and at J to 5 bases, leaving 12 bases not matched to a gene. Looked up from germline, CDR1 is SQVTM and CDR2 is ANQGSEA. The CDR3 length is 16 residues.